The 24 T cell receptor beta chains in this list originate from one sample, sequenced in a study of vaccination and CD4 T cells after COVID-19. The assay that was used to sequence DNA from cultured CD4+ T cells was the Oncomine TCR Beta short-read assay. TCRdb reanalysed the PCR reads using MiXCR and keeps one entry per CDR3 protein. The sample lists 7,000 to 10,000 distinct CDR3 sequences; around 72% were seen once. Indicated treatment: roughly ten-day PBMC culture with coronavirus spike peptide pools or control peptides (ViraFEST assay). For these TCRs, the target antigens are not known. The specimen sequenced was CD4+ T cells from blood, cultured in vitro. The receptors here all came from a human donor who had recovered from COVID-19.

In this sample, this clonotype turned up a few times. This chain uses TRBV6-1 with TRBJ2-5, with D tentatively TRBD1 (6 bases). Per the germline V gene, CDR1 is MNHNS and CDR2 is SASEGT. The CDR3 sequence is 16 residues long. The ends were cut back, 5 bases at V and 1 base at J, with 17 bases in the middle. The CDR3 coding sequence is TGTGCCAGCAGTCCTTTATTTCTGACAGGCCAAGAGACCCAGTACTTC. Residues: CASSPLFLTGQETQYF.

The genes are TRBV19 and TRBJ2-3, with D perhaps TRBD2 (6 bases). The CDR3 extends over 16 amino acids. Per the germline V gene, CDR1 is LNHDA and CDR2 is SQIVND (reference sequence). V was shortened by 6 bases and J by 0 bases, with 16 bases between the two germline ends. CDR3 DNA sequence: TGTGCCAGTAGCCCCGTGGGGACTTCTAGCACAGATACGCAGTATTTT. Translation: CASSPVGTSSTDTQYF.

The V call is TRBV20-1, the J call TRBJ1-2, with 9 bases identical to TRBD1. The length of the CDR3 is 17 residues. V shed 0 bases and J 4 bases; nucleotides not matched to a gene: 12. CDR1 is DFQATT, CDR2 SNEGSKA, per germline (reference sequence). This CDR3 is CSARDSVGTGRPYGYTF. Here the CDR3 DNA reads TGCAGTGCTAGAGATAGTGTAGGGACAGGGCGACCCTATGGCTACACCTTC.

This chain links TRBV12-3 or TRBV12-4 with TRBJ1-2; tentatively, D is TRBD1 (6 bases). The CDR3 has 19 residues. V lost 1 base to trimming and J lost 2 bases, with 23 bases between them. The CDR3 is CASSLVRWGGESSNYGYTF. In nucleotides, the CDR3 is TGTGCCAGCAGTTTAGTACGGTGGGGGGGCGAATCATCGAACTATGGCTACACCTTC.

The V call is TRBV19, the J call TRBJ1-2, with a possible D match to TRBD1 (6 bases). Trimming removed 4 bases from V and 3 bases from J, with 12 bases in between. The CDR3 sequence is 14 residues long. The germline gives CDR1 LNHDA, CDR2 SQIVND (reference sequence). The CDR3 DNA follows: TGTGCCAGTAGTAATCAGGGGAAAGACTATGGCTACACCTTC. It specifies CASSNQGKDYGYTF.

This clonotype rates as large. The rearrangement uses TRBV7-2 and TRBJ1-2; D not certain. This CDR3 comprises 13 residues. Between the trimmed V and J ends, which lost 1 base and 5 bases, there was a span of 8 bases. CDR1 SGHTA and CDR2 FQGNSA come from the germline V gene. The CDR3 nucleotides are TGTGCCAGCAGCTTAGGGACGGAGTATGGCTACACCTTC. It yields the protein CASSLGTEYGYTF.

This chain uses TRBV2 with TRBJ2-5, with 10 bases matching TRBD1. V was clipped by 4 bases and J by 4 bases; unmatched bases: 6. CDR1 SNHLY and CDR2 FYNNEI come from the germline V gene. The CDR3 runs 15 residues. The CDR3, as DNA: TGTGCCAGCAGTGCCTCCGGGACAGGGGTAGAGACCCAGTACTTC. It encodes CASSASGTGVETQYF.

With regard to this clonotype: An end of the junction does not agree with germline; a read error may underlie this. The genes are TRBV18 and TRBJ2-5; TRBD1 aligns across 7 bases. This CDR3 is 14 amino acids long. Germline V lookup: CDR1 KGHSH, CDR2 LQKENI. The CDR3 is CASPPPQGQETQYF. The CDR3 coding sequence is TGTGCCAGCCCACCACCACAGGGGCAAGAGACCCAGTACTTC.

The rearrangement joins TRBV7-2 to TRBJ2-2, with 7 bases lining up with TRBD1. Germline V CDR1 and CDR2: SGHTA, FQGNSA. Trimming at V came to 5 bases and at J to 0 bases, leaving 3 bases not matched to a gene. The CDR3 sequence is 15 residues long. This CDR3 reads CASSQTGTNTGELFF. In DNA form, the CDR3 reads TGTGCCAGCAGCCAGACAGGGACGAACACCGGGGAGCTGTTTTTT.

This clonotype was found a few times. The V gene is TRBV6-1, the J gene TRBJ1-5, with D possibly being TRBD1 (5 bases). The CDR3 consists of 13 residues. In germline, CDR1 is MNHNS, CDR2 SASEGT. The germline V and J ends were trimmed by 6 bases and 4 bases, with 10 bases remaining between them. In nucleotides, the CDR3 is TGTGCCAGCAGCGACGGGGGGAATCAGCCCCAGCATTTT. It is translated as CASSDGGNQPQHF.

This clonotype was detected once. The chain uses TRBV11-3 and TRBJ1-2, with D tentatively TRBD1 (6 bases). Looked up from germline, CDR1 is SGHNT and CDR2 is YENEEA. Trimming took off 5 bases at V and 7 bases at J, with 14 bases between the two ends. The CDR3 runs to 13 residues. This CDR3 is CASSLVAGAGYTF. The CDR3, as DNA: TGTGCCAGCAGCCTGGTGGCGGGGGCTGGCTACACCTTC.

This chain's CDR3 is CASSRTGTEGTQYF. The CDR3 nucleotides read TGTGCCAGCAGTCGGACAGGGACCGAGGGGACCCAGTACTTC. This chain uses TRBV12-3 or TRBV12-4 with TRBJ2-5; 8 bases are a match to TRBD1. J gave up 7 bases and V 5 bases, and 9 bases lay outside the gene matches. The CDR3 spans 14 residues.

The chain links TRBV6-1 to TRBJ2-7; 11 positions match TRBD2. V trimming: 1 base; J trimming: 5 bases; junction bases outside the gene matches: 4. CDR3 length equals 15 residues. The germline gives CDR1 MNHNS, CDR2 SASEGT. Here the CDR3 reads CASSEVSGGAHEQYF. For the CDR3, the DNA is TGTGCCAGCAGTGAAGTTAGCGGGGGGGCCCACGAGCAGTACTTC.

The V gene is TRBV6-4, the J gene TRBJ1-1, with D possibly TRBD1 on 6 matching bases. Looked up from germline, CDR1 is MRHNA and CDR2 is SNTAGT. CDR3 length: 13 residues. Between the trimmed V and J ends, which lost 11 bases and 3 bases, there was a span of 16 bases. The CDR3 spells CAGRGPTDTEAFF. CDR3 DNA sequence: TGTGCCGGTCGGGGGCCTACGGACACTGAAGCTTTCTTT.

The CDR3 reads CASNLRDRDYEQYF. The CDR3 bases are TGTGCCAGTAACCTCCGGGACAGGGATTACGAGCAGTACTTC. The rearrangement links TRBV19 to TRBJ2-7; the match to TRBD1 covers 9 bases. The J segment lost 4 bases and the V segment lost 7 bases, leaving 8 bases of the junction unmatched. This CDR3 is built from 14 residues. CDR1 is LNHDA and CDR2 is SQIVND in the germline V gene (reference sequence).

This chain uses TRBV2 with TRBJ1-2; D gene uncertain. Germline V gene data show CDR1 as SNHLY and CDR2 as FYNNEI. The CDR3 totals 13 residues. V lost 4 bases and J 8 bases, leaving 14 bases between the germline ends. The CDR3 bases are TGTGCCAGCAGTGTTGTAGAGAACACCGGCTACACCTTC. Residues: CASSVVENTGYTF.

The gene calls are TRBV30 and TRBJ1-2; no firm D call. The CDR3 has 13 amino acids. Trimming removed 3 bases at V and 4 bases at J, with 12 bases between. The germline CDR1 and CDR2 sequences are GTSNPN and SVGIG (reference sequence). The CDR3 region is CAWRVAVGYGYTF. The CDR3 DNA follows: TGTGCCTGGAGGGTCGCGGTGGGCTATGGCTACACCTTC.

The chain recombines TRBV20-1 with TRBJ1-2; unclear D gene. With 0 bases removed from V and 0 bases from J, the gap between germline ends came to 14 bases. Germline CDR1 is DFQATT and CDR2 is SNEGSKA (reference sequence). The CDR3 extends over 16 amino acids. The CDR3 DNA follows: TGCAGTGCTAGAGATTTCATGGAGGGAACTAACTATGGCTACACCTTC. It yields the protein CSARDFMEGTNYGYTF.

V and J are TRBV20-1 and TRBJ1-2; TRBD1 matches 10 bases. From germline, CDR1 is DFQATT and CDR2 SNEGSKA (reference sequence). This CDR3 has 14 amino acids. The junction had 6 bases not matched to a gene; V was cut back by 4 bases and J by 4 bases. The DNA for the CDR3 is TGCAGTGCTACCCGGGACAGGGGCGTCTATGGCTACACCTTC. Its protein product is CSATRDRGVYGYTF.

V and J are TRBV6-5 and TRBJ2-2, with unresolved D. Trimming removed 2 bases from V and 0 bases from J, with 13 bases in between. CDR1 is MNHEY, CDR2 SVGAGI, per germline. The length of the CDR3 is 17 residues. In nucleotides, the CDR3 is TGTGCCAGCAGTTACGTACCCTACGACTCGAACACCGGGGAGCTGTTTTTT. It translates to CASSYVPYDSNTGELFF.

The chain combines TRBV11-2 with TRBJ2-3; 12 bases agree with TRBD2. This CDR3 contains 16 residues. Trimming cost V 6 bases and J 4 bases; bases outside gene matches: 8. CDR1 SGHAT and CDR2 FQNNGV come from the germline V gene. The CDR3 DNA follows: TGTGCCAGCAGAGATCGACTAGCGGGAGAGTCAGATACGCAGTATTTT. Residues: CASRDRLAGESDTQYF.

The chain links TRBV28 to TRBJ1-2; 7 nucleotides agree with TRBD1. Germline assignment: CDR1 MDHEN and CDR2 SYDVKM. Losses at the gene ends were 6 bases for V and 4 bases for J; bases not matched to a gene: 8. The CDR3 sequence is 14 residues long. CDR3 loop: CASRKQGLGYGYTF. The CDR3 DNA is TGTGCCAGCAGAAAACAGGGGCTCGGCTATGGCTACACCTTC.

The chain employs TRBV20-1 and TRBJ2-3; D possibly uses TRBD1 or TRBD2 (5 bases each). V was shortened by 5 bases and J by 6 bases, with 18 bases between the two germline ends. CDR1 is DFQATT, CDR2 SNEGSKA, per germline (reference sequence). CDR3 length: 14 amino acids. CDR3 sequence (DNA): TGCAGTGCTGTAGTGACGGGGCTAGTCGATACGCAGTATTTT. Residues: CSAVVTGLVDTQYF.

The table lists this clonotype with a few counts. The chain uses TRBV20-1 and TRBJ2-7; 7 bases fit TRBD2. V was clipped by 0 bases and J by 0 bases; unmatched bases: 8. The CDR3 spans 16 residues. Germline loops: CDR1 DFQATT, CDR2 SNEGSKA (reference sequence). The CDR3 region is CSARDLSGGPSYEQYF. CDR3 nucleotides: TGCAGTGCTAGAGATCTCTCGGGAGGTCCCTCCTACGAGCAGTACTTC.